This record concerns one T cell receptor beta chain sequence. Its antigen is as yet unknown. The sample originates from a study of cytomegalovirus exposure and HLA in healthy donors. For the study at large: As an earlier analysis found, 180 million or so T cells yielded approximately 100 million unique TCR beta sequences. The study, taken as a whole, reports: One variant, a missense change in DCLRE1C, was linked in a later analysis to TCR beta V- and J-gene trimming.

Primers included in the PCR were 60 Vbeta and 13 Jbeta primers. Produced via immunoSEQ multiplex PCR; TCRdb's table is partial and in-frame only. The sample records about 180,000 clones, around three quarters being singletons. The material sequenced was PBMCs. This receptor was identified in a middle-aged man in good health and CMV-seronegative.

The DNA for the CDR3 is TGTGCCAGCAGGGGGACAGCCTATAATTCACCCCTCCACTTT. This sequence encodes CASRGTAYNSPLHF. V and J are TRBV2 and TRBJ1-6; 7 nucleotides match TRBD1. The germline V gene encodes CDR1 SNHLY and CDR2 FYNNEI. The CDR3 spans 14 residues. V lost 6 bases to trimming and J lost 2 bases; unmatched junction nucleotides: 1.